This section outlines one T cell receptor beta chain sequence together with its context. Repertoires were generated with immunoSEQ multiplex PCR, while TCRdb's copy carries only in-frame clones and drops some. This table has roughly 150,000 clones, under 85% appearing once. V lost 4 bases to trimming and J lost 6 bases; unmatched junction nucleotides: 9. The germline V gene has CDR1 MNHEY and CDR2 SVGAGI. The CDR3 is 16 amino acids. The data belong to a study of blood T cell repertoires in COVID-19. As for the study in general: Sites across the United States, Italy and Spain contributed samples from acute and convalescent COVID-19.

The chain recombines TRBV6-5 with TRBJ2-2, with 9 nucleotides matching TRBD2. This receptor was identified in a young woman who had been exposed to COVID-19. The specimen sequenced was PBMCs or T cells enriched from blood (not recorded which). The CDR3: CASSSLTSGWAGELFF. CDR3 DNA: TGTGCCAGCAGTTCTCTGACTAGCGGTTGGGCCGGGGAGCTGTTTTTT.